This T cell receptor beta chain was documented in a study of blood T cell repertoires in COVID-19. Overall study: Acute and convalescent COVID-19 specimens originated in the United States, Italy and Spain. PBMCs, B-cell-depleted T cells, or T cells were the source of the cDNA or gDNA that made up the material.

Under the authors' procedure: How many nucleated cells were present was estimated from reference gene primer amplification. Produced via immunoSEQ multiplex PCR; TCRdb's table is partial and in-frame only. That table furnishes V, J and clone size, whereas the DNA furnished D and trimming. The table has roughly 110,000 clones, around nine tenths seen once. This CDR3 contains 14 residues. With 4 bases removed from V and 2 bases from J, the gap between germline ends came to 11 bases. The V gene's germline CDR1 is MDHEN and CDR2 SYDVKM. This TCR was sampled from a woman aged 30 to 39 with acute or convalescent COVID-19. The specimen was peripheral blood. V usage is TRBV28 and J usage is TRBJ1-1; TRBD1 might be the D (6 bases). The CDR3, as DNA: TGTGCCAGCAGTTGGGACATCTCAAACACTGAAGCTTTCTTT. Amino acids: CASSWDISNTEAFF.